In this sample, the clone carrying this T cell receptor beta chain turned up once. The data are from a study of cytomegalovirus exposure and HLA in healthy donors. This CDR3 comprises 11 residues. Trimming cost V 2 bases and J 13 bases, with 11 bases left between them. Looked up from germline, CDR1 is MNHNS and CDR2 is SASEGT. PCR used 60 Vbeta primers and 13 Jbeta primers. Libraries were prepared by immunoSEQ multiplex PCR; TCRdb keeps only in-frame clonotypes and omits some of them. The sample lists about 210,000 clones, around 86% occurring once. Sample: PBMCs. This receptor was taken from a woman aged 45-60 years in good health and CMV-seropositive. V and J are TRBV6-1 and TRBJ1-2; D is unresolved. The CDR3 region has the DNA TGTGCCAGCAGTGAACTGCCAGGCAGCACCTTC. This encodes CASSELPGSTF.